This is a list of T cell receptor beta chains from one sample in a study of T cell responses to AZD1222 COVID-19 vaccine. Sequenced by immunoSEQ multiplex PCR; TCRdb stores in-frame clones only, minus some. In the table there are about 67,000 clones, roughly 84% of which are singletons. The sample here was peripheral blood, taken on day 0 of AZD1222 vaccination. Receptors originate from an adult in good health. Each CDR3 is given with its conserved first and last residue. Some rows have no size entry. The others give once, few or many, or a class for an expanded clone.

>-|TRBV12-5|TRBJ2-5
CASGLDPSGGETQYF
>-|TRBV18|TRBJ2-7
CASSPRQGFGPYEQYF
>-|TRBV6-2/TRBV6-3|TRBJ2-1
CASSFLDLNEQFF
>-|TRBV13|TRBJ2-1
CASSRRAGGVTGEQFF
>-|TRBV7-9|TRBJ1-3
CASSLASTDSGNTIYF
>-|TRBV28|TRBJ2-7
CASGTGLTWLASEQYF
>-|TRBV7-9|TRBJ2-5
CASSFGKGPQETQYF
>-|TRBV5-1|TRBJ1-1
CASSLDRGGDTEAFF
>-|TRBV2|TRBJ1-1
CATLGGWNTEAFF
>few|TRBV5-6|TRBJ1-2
CASSSGDTAHGYTF
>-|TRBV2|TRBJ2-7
CASSGQLLTYEQYF
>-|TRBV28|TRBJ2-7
CASSLAGNEQYF
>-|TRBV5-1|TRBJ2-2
CASSLESAGELFF
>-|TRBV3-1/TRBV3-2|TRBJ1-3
CASSQGRITGNTIYF
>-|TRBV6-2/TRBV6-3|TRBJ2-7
CASSYSMGTASSYEQYF
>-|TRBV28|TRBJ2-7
CASSPRGSISYEQYF
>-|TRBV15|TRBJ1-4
CATSSGQQGGPAVYEKLFF
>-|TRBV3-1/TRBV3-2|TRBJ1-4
CASTSRRDPRVNEKLFF
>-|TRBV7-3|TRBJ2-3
CASSRQGTSTDTQYF
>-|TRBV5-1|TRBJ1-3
CASSGQSSGNTIYF